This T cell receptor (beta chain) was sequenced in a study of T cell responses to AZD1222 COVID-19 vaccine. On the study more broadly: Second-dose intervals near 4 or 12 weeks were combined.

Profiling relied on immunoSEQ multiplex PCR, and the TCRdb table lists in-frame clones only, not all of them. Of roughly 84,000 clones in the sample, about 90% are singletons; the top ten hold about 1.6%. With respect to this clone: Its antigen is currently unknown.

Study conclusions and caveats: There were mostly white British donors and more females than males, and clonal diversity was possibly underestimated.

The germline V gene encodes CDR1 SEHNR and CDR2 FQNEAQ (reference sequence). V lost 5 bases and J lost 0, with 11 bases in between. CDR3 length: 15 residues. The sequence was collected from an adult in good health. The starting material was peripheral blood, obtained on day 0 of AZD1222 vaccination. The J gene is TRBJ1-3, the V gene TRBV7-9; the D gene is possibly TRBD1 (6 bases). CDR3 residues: CASSPGQSSGNTIYF. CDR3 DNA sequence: TGTGCCAGCAGCCCCGGACAGTCCTCTGGAAACACCATATATTTT. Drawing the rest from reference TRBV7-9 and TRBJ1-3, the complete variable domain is DTGVSQNPRHKITKRGQNVTFRCDPISEHNRLYWYRQTLGQGPEFLTYFQNEAQLEKSRLLSDRFSAERPKGSFSTLEIQRTEQGDSAMYLCASSPGQSSGNTIYFGEGSWLTVV.